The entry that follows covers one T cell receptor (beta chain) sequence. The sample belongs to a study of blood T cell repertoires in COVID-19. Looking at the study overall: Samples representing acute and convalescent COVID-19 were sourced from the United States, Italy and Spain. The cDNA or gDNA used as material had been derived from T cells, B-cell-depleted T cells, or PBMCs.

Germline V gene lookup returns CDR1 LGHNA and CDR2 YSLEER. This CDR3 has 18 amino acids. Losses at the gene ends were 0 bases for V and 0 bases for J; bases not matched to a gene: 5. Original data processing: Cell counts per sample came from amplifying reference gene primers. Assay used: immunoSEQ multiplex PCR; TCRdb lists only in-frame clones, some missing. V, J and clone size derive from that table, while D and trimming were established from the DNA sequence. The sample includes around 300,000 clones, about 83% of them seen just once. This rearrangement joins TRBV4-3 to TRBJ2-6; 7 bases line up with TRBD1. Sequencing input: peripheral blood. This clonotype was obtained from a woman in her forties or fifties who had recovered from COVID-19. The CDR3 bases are TGCGCCAGCAGCCAAGAAAGTCAGGGGGTCTCTGGGGCCAACGTCCTGACTTTC. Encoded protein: CASSQESQGVSGANVLTF.